This passage covers 23 T cell receptor beta chains from one sample sequenced in a study of T-cell memory formation after mild COVID-19. TCRdb passed the 5' RACE reads through MiXCR, listing each CDR3 protein once. The sample shows approximately 300,000 distinct CDR3 sequences, approximately 19% of them seen only once. The material sequenced was PBMCs or a T cell subset sorted from them (not recorded which). These receptors all come from a man aged 18 to 35 who had mild COVID-19 (a few samples of this study predate the infection). Cell type and time point are not known.

This clonotype was picked up a small number of times. The chain combines TRBV6-1 with TRBJ1-3; the D gene is possibly TRBD1 (6 bases). Per germline, CDR1 MNHNS and CDR2 SASEGT. V was cut by 3 bases and J by 4 bases, with 16 bases left in between. The CDR3 has 16 amino acids. CDR3 sequence: CASSEQAGAYGNTIYF. The CDR3 DNA follows: TGTGCCAGCAGTGAGCAGGCAGGGGCATACGGAAACACCATATATTTT.

The chain is built from TRBV6-2 or TRBV6-3 and TRBJ2-1; no reliable D call. The CDR3 spans 12 residues. In germline, CDR1 is MNHEY, CDR2 SVGEGT. Trimming removed 6 bases from V and 0 bases from J, with 3 bases in between. CDR3 DNA: TGTGCCAGCAGCCACTCCTACAATGAGCAGTTCTTC. Translating gives CASSHSYNEQFF.

This clonotype was found a few times. This chain uses TRBV12-3 or TRBV12-4 with TRBJ1-2, with D perhaps TRBD1 (5 bases). This CDR3 is built from 13 residues. Trimming stripped 6 bases from V and 0 bases from J, with 8 bases between. The CDR3 loop is CASSRGTNYGYTF. In nucleotides, the CDR3 is TGTGCCAGCAGCCGGGGCACTAACTATGGCTACACCTTC.

The chain is built from TRBV15 and TRBJ2-3; 12 nucleotides match TRBD1. After removal of 6 bases from V and 4 bases from J, the junction contained 5 bases not matched to a gene. Germline V gene data show CDR1 as LNHNV and CDR2 as YYDKDF (reference sequence). This CDR3 region has 15 residues. Here the CDR3 reads CATSSGTGGPDTQYF. CDR3 nucleotides: TGTGCCACCAGTTCCGGGACAGGGGGCCCAGATACGCAGTATTTT.

The chain has TRBV29-1 and TRBJ1-1; TRBD1 is a possible D gene (6 bases). Looked up from germline, CDR1 is SQVTM and CDR2 is ANQGSEA. The CDR3 consists of 13 residues. V lost 4 bases, J lost 1 base, and 10 bases lay in between. The DNA for the CDR3 is TGCAGCGTTGCGGTGACAGGGAACACTGAAGCTTTCTTT. It is translated as CSVAVTGNTEAFF.

This clonotype has just a few counts. This sequence joins TRBV7-2 and TRBJ1-4; 8 nucleotides line up with TRBD1. Germline V CDR1 and CDR2: SGHTA, FQGNSA. Germline trimming cut 5 bases from V and 0 bases from J; bases unmatched to any gene: 11. The CDR3 is 18 residues long. The DNA of the CDR3 is TGTGCCAGCAGCCGAAGACAATTGGACAGGGCAACTAATGAAAAACTGTTTTTT. Encoded protein: CASSRRQLDRATNEKLFF. Using reference TRBV7-2 and TRBJ1-4 for the parts outside the CDR3, the full variable domain is GAGVSQSPSNKVTEKGKDVELRCDPISGHTALYWYRQSLGQGLEFLIYFQGNSAPDKSGLPSDRFSAERTGGSVSTLTIQRTQQEDSAVYLCASSRRQLDRATNEKLFFGSGTQLSVL.

The chain links TRBV25-1 to TRBJ1-3; TRBD1 matches at 10 bases. Germline loops: CDR1 MGHDK, CDR2 SYGVNS. The J segment lost 2 bases and the V segment lost 4 bases, leaving 2 bases of the junction unmatched. There are 15 residues in the CDR3. CDR3 amino acids: CASSVGQGAGNTIYF. CDR3 bases: TGTGCCAGCAGTGTTGGACAGGGGGCTGGAAACACCATATATTTT.

The rearrangement joins TRBV20-1 to TRBJ2-6; the D is unclear. The CDR3 has 17 residues. V was shortened by 4 bases and J by 0 bases, with 16 bases between the two germline ends. CDR1 DFQATT and CDR2 SNEGSKA come from the germline V gene (reference sequence). As DNA, the CDR3 is TGCAGTGCTACCCGCGGCAACACCGCCTCTGGGGCCAACGTCCTGACTTTC. Its protein product is CSATRGNTASGANVLTF.

The chain uses TRBV7-2 and TRBJ2-5, with 12 bases aligning to TRBD2. J gave up 1 base and V 5 bases, and 5 bases lay outside the gene matches. The CDR3 runs to 16 residues. Germline V lookup: CDR1 SGHTA, CDR2 FQGNSA. The CDR3: CASSPQGLAGQETQYF. The CDR3 region has the DNA TGTGCCAGCAGCCCCCAGGGACTAGCGGGCCAAGAGACCCAGTACTTC.

The table lists this clonotype with a few counts. This rearrangement joins TRBV6-5 to TRBJ2-5; D is possibly TRBD2 (8 bases). Trimming left V 1 base short and J 6 bases short, with 18 bases between. CDR1 MNHEY and CDR2 SVGAGI come from the germline V gene. The CDR3 loop spans 16 amino acids. The CDR3 DNA sequence: TGTGCCAGCAGTTACTTCGGGACTAGGGGGCTAAAGACCCAGTACTTC. Translation gives CASSYFGTRGLKTQYF.

The CDR3 DNA follows: TGTGCCAGCAGCTATCGTGCCAGGTCAGAAGCTTTCTTT. It yields the protein CASSYRARSEAFF. The chain employs TRBV7-2 and TRBJ1-1; D unresolved. The germline V gene has CDR1 SGHTA and CDR2 FQGNSA. V lost 4 bases and J 8 bases, leaving 14 bases between the germline ends. The CDR3 spans 13 residues.

This clonotype has more than one count but fewer than ten. The rearrangement joins TRBV28 to TRBJ2-7; D possibly matches TRBD1 or TRBD2 (6 bases each). Per the germline V gene, CDR1 is MDHEN and CDR2 is SYDVKM. This CDR3 comprises 13 residues. Trimming took 6 bases from V and 6 from J, leaving 15 bases between them. In DNA, the CDR3 is TGTGCCAGCAGCCGGGGCGGGACACCCGAGCAGTACGTC. This sequence encodes CASSRGGTPEQYV.

The chain links TRBV5-6 to TRBJ2-3; 7 bases match TRBD1. The CDR3 totals 15 residues. With 5 bases clipped from V and 4 bases from J, the junction kept 10 bases outside the gene matches. From germline, CDR1 is SGHDT and CDR2 YYEEEE. The CDR3 sequence: CASRTTTGSSDTQYF. The CDR3 nucleotides are TGTGCCAGCAGGACCACGACAGGGAGTTCAGATACGCAGTATTTT. The full variable domain, rest sourced from reference TRBV5-6 and TRBJ2-3, is DAGVTQSPTHLIKTRGQQVTLRCSPKSGHDTVSWYQQALGQGPQFIFQYYEEEERQRGNFPDRFSGHQFPNYSSELNVNALLLGDSALYLCASRTTTGSSDTQYFGPGTRLTVL.

The rearrangement uses TRBV7-9 and TRBJ1-1; unclear D gene. From germline, CDR1 is SEHNR and CDR2 FQNEAQ (reference sequence). Trimming stripped 2 bases from V and 4 bases from J, with 14 bases between. The CDR3 runs 15 residues. CDR3 sequence reads: CASSLLIGMGTEAFF. In nucleotides, the CDR3 is TGTGCCAGCAGCTTATTGATCGGCATGGGCACTGAAGCTTTCTTT.

This clonotype was detected ten times or more. The chain combines TRBV3-1 with TRBJ1-5; 10 bases are shared with TRBD1. The V gene's germline CDR1 is LGHDT and CDR2 YNNKEL (reference sequence). Losses at the gene ends were 3 bases for V and 6 bases for J; bases not matched to a gene: 8. The CDR3 is 16 residues long. This CDR3 reads CASSQSGTGVFQPQHF. The CDR3 nucleotides read TGTGCCAGCAGCCAGTCCGGGACAGGGGTTTTTCAGCCCCAGCATTTT.

The V and J genes are TRBV7-9 and TRBJ1-2; D is unclear. The V and J ends lost 4 bases and 7 bases respectively, with 7 bases between them. CDR3 length equals 11 residues. Germline V gene sequence: CDR1 SEHNR, CDR2 FQNEAQ (reference sequence). In DNA form, the CDR3 reads TGTGCCAGCAGCTCTCGGGGTGGCTACACCTTC. Translated, it gives CASSSRGGYTF.

This clonotype showed up just a few times. This rearrangement joins TRBV27 to TRBJ1-1; possible D gene TRBD1, 5 bases. The CDR3 is 15 amino acids. V was shortened by 6 bases and J by 3 bases, with 17 bases between the two germline ends. CDR1 and CDR2 from the germline V gene are MNHEY and SMNVEV (reference sequence). CDR3 residues: CASSSPGTGYTEAFF. The CDR3 coding sequence is TGTGCCAGCAGCTCACCAGGGACGGGTTACACTGAAGCTTTCTTT.

The rearrangement joins TRBV9 to TRBJ2-3; no firm D call. The CDR3 sequence is 14 residues long. Germline V CDR1 and CDR2: SGDLS, YYNGEE. V was clipped by 2 bases and J by 5 bases, with 12 bases between them. The CDR3 region is CASSVASKGDTQYF. CDR3 nucleotides: TGTGCCAGCAGCGTTGCCAGCAAGGGAGATACGCAGTATTTT.

This rearrangement joins TRBV5-1 to TRBJ2-6; no firm D call. CDR1 and CDR2 (germline): SGHRS, YFSETQ. The CDR3 spans 14 residues. V was shortened by 2 bases and J by 1 base, with 4 bases between the two germline ends. DNA of the CDR3: TGCGCCAGCAGCTTTAGGTCTGGGGCCAACGTCCTGACTTTC. It is translated as CASSFRSGANVLTF. Looking up the rest from reference TRBV5-1 and TRBJ2-6 gives the full variable domain: KAGVTQTPRYLIKTRGQQVTLSCSPISGHRSVSWYQQTPGQGLQFLFEYFSETQRNKGNFPGRFSGRQFSNSRSEMNVSTLELGDSALYLCASSFRSGANVLTFGAGSRLTVL.

V and J are TRBV9 and TRBJ1-1, with TRBD1 matching 7 bases. CDR1 is SGDLS and CDR2 is YYNGEE in the germline V gene. J gave up 3 bases and V 4 bases, and 6 bases lay outside the gene matches. The CDR3 is 14 amino acids. CDR3 bases: TGTGCCAGCAGCAAAGGACAGGCCGACACTGAAGCTTTCTTT. This encodes CASSKGQADTEAFF.

This clonotype was observed a handful of times. The chain carries TRBV12-3 or TRBV12-4 and TRBJ1-3; the D gene is possibly TRBD1 (6 bases). The CDR3 totals 16 residues. V shed 3 bases and J shed 3 bases, with 15 bases lying between them. CDR3 in DNA: TGTGCCAGCAGTTTCCGGACAGTTCGAGATGGAAACACCATATATTTT. Amino acids: CASSFRTVRDGNTIYF.

This clonotype was detected ten times or more. The chain uses TRBV4-1 and TRBJ2-3, with 10 bases fitting TRBD2. V lost 2 bases to trimming and J lost 2 bases; unmatched junction nucleotides: 7. Germline V gene sequence: CDR1 MGHRA, CDR2 YSYEKL. The CDR3 contains 17 residues. DNA for the CDR3: TGCGCCAGCAGCCAAAGTCCTAGCGGGGGCGACACAGATACGCAGTATTTT. As protein: CASSQSPSGGDTDTQYF.

This clonotype has at least ten counts. The genes are TRBV7-8 and TRBJ2-3, with D tentatively TRBD2 (5 bases). Germline CDR1 is SGHVS and CDR2 is FQNEAQ. Trimming pared 3 bases from V and 5 bases from J, leaving 15 bases between. The CDR3 spans 15 residues. CDR3 nucleotides: TGTGCCAGCAGCTTCCCTGGACTCCTAGAAGATACGCAGTATTTT. Protein product: CASSFPGLLEDTQYF. The full variable domain, its missing parts supplied by reference TRBV7-8 and TRBJ2-3, is GAGVSQSPRYKVAKRGQDVALRCDPISGHVSLFWYQQALGQGPEFLTYFQNEAQLDKSGLPSDRFFAERPEGSVSTLKIQRTQQEDSAVYLCASSFPGLLEDTQYFGPGTRLTVL.